The 30 T cell receptor beta chains listed next were all sequenced from one sample in a study of tumor-infiltrating lymphocytes in oesophageal squamous cell carcinoma. From the PCR reads, TCRdb called clonotypes with MiXCR, one entry per CDR3 protein. This sample carries approximately 21,000 distinct CDR3 sequences, under 40% of them seen once, and the ten largest clones take approximately 40%. Input material: esophageal tumor tissue. These receptors were obtained from a male donor with esophageal squamous cell carcinoma.

The chain uses TRBV7-9 and TRBJ2-5; 8 nucleotides line up with TRBD1. Per germline, CDR1 SEHNR and CDR2 FQNEAQ (reference sequence). The length of the CDR3 is 13 residues. CDR3 loop: CASSRQGWGTQYF. The DNA for the CDR3 is TGTGCTAGTAGCCGACAGGGGTGGGGGACCCAGTACTTC.

This clonotype was detected ten times or more. V is TRBV27 and J is TRBJ2-5; D perhaps matches TRBD2 (6 bases). TRBJ2-7 explains the end of the DNA better; the J call may be wrong. The germline V gene has CDR1 MNHEY and CDR2 SMNVEV (reference sequence). This CDR3 contains 14 residues. The CDR3 nucleotides are TGTGCCAGCAGTTCCGGGGGAGCTAAATACGAGCAGTACTTC. The encoded protein is CASSSGGAKYEQYF.

For the CDR3, the DNA is TGTGCCAGCAGCCCCGGACTAGCGGGAGTTACCGGGGAGCTGTTTTTT. Translating gives CASSPGLAGVTGELFF. The chain is built from TRBV27 and TRBJ2-2, with 13 bases aligning to TRBD2. Germline CDR1 reads MNHEY; CDR2 reads SMNVEV (reference sequence). After removal of 6 bases from V and 5 bases from J, the junction contained 6 bases not matched to a gene. This CDR3 is 16 amino acids long.

The V gene is TRBV11-3, the J gene TRBJ2-1; D gene ambiguous. Germline CDR1 is SGHNT and CDR2 is YENEEA. The CDR3 has 15 residues. Trimming left V 1 base short and J 4 bases short, with 11 bases between. The CDR3 here is CASSLGAPGYNEQFF. For the CDR3, the DNA is TGTGCCAGCAGCTTAGGGGCCCCTGGTTACAATGAGCAGTTCTTC.

The CDR3 coding sequence is TGTGCCAGCAGCTTAGTTTGGACGGAGACCCAGTACTTC. As protein: CASSLVWTETQYF. V is TRBV7-2 and J is TRBJ2-4, with D hard to call. TRBJ2-5 matches the DNA end more closely, so the J call is doubtful. From germline, CDR1 is SGHTA and CDR2 FQGNSA. The CDR3 sequence is 13 residues long.

This chain links TRBV11-2 with TRBJ1-3; D ambiguous. CDR1 and CDR2 (germline): SGHAT, FQNNGV. The CDR3 spans 14 residues. Between the trimmed V and J ends, which lost 0 bases and 8 bases, there was a span of 11 bases. The CDR3 region is CASSLDQAGDTIYF. CDR3 nucleotide sequence: TGTGCCAGCAGCTTAGACCAGGCCGGGGACACCATATATTTT. The whole variable domain, remainder taken from reference TRBV11-2 and TRBJ1-3, is EAGVAQSPRYKIIEKRQSVAFWCNPISGHATLYWYQQILGQGPKLLIQFQNNGVVDDSQLPKDRFSAERLKGVDSTLKIQPAKLEDSAVYLCASSLDQAGDTIYFGEGSWLTVV.

In its sample, this clonotype ranks as medium-sized. This chain links TRBV7-9 with TRBJ1-5; D call uncertain. CDR1 is SEHNR, CDR2 FQNEAQ, per germline (reference sequence). The length of the CDR3 is 13 residues. Trimming shortened V by 2 bases and J by 4 bases, and 6 bases separated the two germline ends. CDR3 bases: TGTGCCAGCAGCTTATCAGTAAATCAGCCCCAGCATTTT. Translated: CASSLSVNQPQHF.

The chain has TRBV20-1 and TRBJ2-5, with 16 bases matching TRBD2. The DNA end is more similar to TRBJ2-1, so the J call may be wrong. The germline V gene encodes CDR1 DFQATT and CDR2 SNEGSKA (reference sequence). This CDR3 has 14 amino acids. CDR3 loop: CSPGLAGGDNEQFF. As DNA, the CDR3 is TGCAGCCCGGGACTAGCGGGAGGGGACAATGAGCAGTTCTTC.

In this sample, this clonotype turned up many times. The gene calls are TRBV12-3 or TRBV12-4 and TRBJ2-1; a possible D gene is TRBD2 (6 bases). V gave up 8 bases and J gave up 1 base, with 15 bases separating them. There are 15 residues in the CDR3. CDR3 sequence (DNA): TGTGCCAGCGGTGCGTTGGCGGGATCCTACAATGAGCAGTTCTTC. Residues: CASGALAGSYNEQFF.

This clonotype was detected ten times or more. The chain is built from TRBV5-6 and TRBJ2-7, with 10 bases aligning to TRBD2. The CDR3 is 15 residues long. Germline V gene sequence: CDR1 SGHDT, CDR2 YYEEEE. Germline trimming cut 4 bases from V and 4 bases from J; bases unmatched to any gene: 8. The CDR3 reads CASSAASGSLYEQYF. DNA of the CDR3: TGTGCCAGCAGCGCCGCTAGCGGGAGCTTATACGAGCAGTACTTC.

The sample holds many counts of this clonotype. The chain carries TRBV20-1 and TRBJ2-2; 11 bases line up with TRBD1. V shed 8 bases and J 7 bases; nucleotides not matched to a gene: 12. The CDR3 runs 15 residues. Germline lookup yields CDR1 DFQATT and CDR2 SNEGSKA (reference sequence). For the CDR3, the DNA is TGCAGTCCGTATTACCGGGACAGGGGGTTCGGGGAGCTGTTTTTT. This sequence encodes CSPYYRDRGFGELFF.

At least ten counts were recorded for this clonotype. The V gene is TRBV7-9, the J gene TRBJ2-5; 9 positions match TRBD1. Germline V gives CDR1 SEHNR, CDR2 FQNEAQ (reference sequence). The V segment lost 4 bases and the J segment 5 bases; nucleotides outside the gene matches: 5. The CDR3 covers 14 residues. CDR3 sequence (DNA): TGTGCCAGCAGCTCGGGACAGGGTTACGAGACCCAGTACTTC. It is translated as CASSSGQGYETQYF.

CDR3 DNA: TGTGCCAGCAGCCCCCGTTGGGATCACGAGCAGTACTTC. Its protein product is CASSPRWDHEQYF. J is TRBJ2-7 and V is TRBV7-2; D uncertain. The germline V gene has CDR1 SGHTA and CDR2 FQGNSA. The CDR3 runs to 13 residues. The germline V and J ends were trimmed by 5 bases and 5 bases, with 13 bases remaining between them.

CDR3 coding DNA: TGTGCCAGCAGCCAGGGACAGGGGGTAGCCTACGAGCAGTACTTC. Amino acid sequence: CASSQGQGVAYEQYF. This sequence joins TRBV3-1 and TRBJ2-4; 11 nucleotides match TRBD1. The DNA end favors TRBJ2-7, so the J call may be wrong. This CDR3 contains 15 residues. Germline CDR1 is LGHDT and CDR2 is YNNKEL (reference sequence).

The chain combines TRBV7-4 with TRBJ2-1; D gene ambiguous. Germline assignment: CDR1 SGHVT and CDR2 SQSDAQ. This CDR3 spans 10 amino acids. V shed 4 bases and J shed 8 bases, with 3 bases lying between them. The CDR3 bases are TGTGCCAGCAGCTCCCATGAGCAGTTCTTC. It is translated as CASSSHEQFF.

This clonotype came up many times. This rearrangement joins TRBV5-5 to TRBJ1-1; 8 bases match TRBD1. Germline CDR1 SGHKS, CDR2 YYEKEE (reference sequence). With 4 bases clipped from V and 0 bases from J, the junction kept 5 bases outside the gene matches. The CDR3 spans 15 residues. CDR3 nucleotides: TGTGCCAGCAGCAGTCGGACAGGGTTGAACACTGAAGCTTTCTTT. Its translation is CASSSRTGLNTEAFF. The entire variable domain, with the rest obtained from reference TRBV5-5 and TRBJ1-1, is as follows: DAGVTQSPTHLIKTRGQQVTLRCSPISGHKSVSWYQQVLGQGPQFIFQYYEKEERGRGNFPDRFSARQFPNYSSELNVNALLLGDSALYLCASSSRTGLNTEAFFGQGTRLTVV.

On this clonotype: Its ends do not fully match the called genes, so a read error is possible. The V and J genes are TRBV7-9 and TRBJ2-4; D perhaps matches TRBD2 (6 bases). The CDR3 contains 14 residues. Germline V gene sequence: CDR1 SEHNR, CDR2 FQNEAQ (reference sequence). CDR3 sequence: CASSLVGRSTEAFF. CDR3 DNA sequence: TGTGCCAGCAGCTTAGTTGGGAGGAGCACTGAAGCTTTCTTC.

This clonotype was counted ten times or more. The chain couples TRBV6-1 to TRBJ2-1; 10 nucleotides match TRBD2. The CDR3 contains 16 residues. The V and J ends lost 6 bases and 7 bases, in that order; junction bases with no gene match: 12. Germline V gene lookup returns CDR1 MNHNS and CDR2 SASEGT. The CDR3 DNA is TGTGCCAGCAGACCCTATCCAAAAGCGGGAGGGAATGAGCAGTTCTTC. It yields the protein CASRPYPKAGGNEQFF.

The chain is built from TRBV12-3 or TRBV12-4 and TRBJ2-5; 7 positions match TRBD2. Trimming cost V 8 bases and J 3 bases; bases outside gene matches: 9. The CDR3 consists of 14 residues. CDR3 in amino acids: CASSQASGKETQYF. As DNA, the CDR3 is TGTGCCAGCTCCCAGGCTAGCGGAAAAGAGACCCAGTACTTC.

This clonotype has just a few counts. The rearrangement links TRBV7-8 to TRBJ2-5; 7 nucleotides align to TRBD1. CDR1 and CDR2 from the germline V gene are SGHVS and FQNEAQ. The V gene end was trimmed by 3 bases and the J gene end by 5 bases; junction bases not matched to a gene: 9. The CDR3 extends over 15 amino acids. The CDR3 sequence: CASSFDRAFAETQYF. The CDR3 DNA sequence: TGTGCCAGCAGCTTCGACAGGGCTTTTGCGGAGACCCAGTACTTC.

In this sample, this clonotype turned up a few times. The gene calls are TRBV28 and TRBJ1-3, with D possibly being TRBD1 (5 bases). This CDR3 is built from 15 residues. Germline V CDR1 and CDR2: MDHEN, SYDVKM. Trimming stripped 4 bases from V and 0 bases from J, with 10 bases between. CDR3 sequence reads: CASSSPGLSGNTIYF. As DNA, the CDR3 is TGTGCCAGCAGTTCACCGGGACTCTCTGGAAACACCATATATTTT.

In its sample, this clonotype was seen a few times. A much larger clonotype is one base distant, so this may be a read error. The chain employs TRBV11-1 and TRBJ2-3; 13 bases agree with TRBD2. The last part of the DNA fits TRBJ2-1 better; the J call may be wrong. Germline V gene data show CDR1 as SGHAT and CDR2 as FQDESV (reference sequence). The CDR3 covers 18 residues. CDR3 region: CASSFRLAGGLQQETQFF. The CDR3 DNA reads TGTGCCAGCAGCTTTCGACTAGCGGGGGGCTTGCAGCAAGAGACCCAGTTCTTC.

This clonotype was detected only a few times. This chain links TRBV10-1 with TRBJ2-1; TRBD1 might be the D (5 bases). The J call may be incorrect, as the DNA end agrees better with TRBJ2-5. Germline V gives CDR1 WNHNN, CDR2 SYGVQD (reference sequence). The CDR3 extends over 14 amino acids. CDR3 in amino acids: CASSETAPRGTQYF. The CDR3 DNA reads as TGCGCCAGCAGTGAGACTGCTCCAAGGGGGACCCAGTACTTC.

This chain uses TRBV10-1 with TRBJ1-1; D uncertain. CDR1 is WNHNN, CDR2 SYGVQD, per germline (reference sequence). The CDR3 is made up of 13 amino acids. Trimming took off 4 bases at V and 0 bases at J, with 6 bases between the two ends. As DNA, the CDR3 is TGCGCCAGCAGTGTACAGTTGAACACTGAAGCTTTCTTT. This codes for CASSVQLNTEAFF.

This clonotype was seen only a few times. The CDR3 does not end in the conserved phenylalanine or tryptophan, so this is likely a read error. The DNA is omitted, as the CDR3 cannot be located on it reliably, and the CDR3 follows TCRdb's listing. The rearrangement uses TRBV12-3 or TRBV12-4 and TRBJ2-6; the listed D gene, TRBD2, was not tested against the DNA. Ends included, the CDR3 has 17 residues. CDR3 amino acids: CASSLGRGGQETQYFGA.

Remarks on this clonotype: This may come from a read error, since a much larger clone is one base off. Here the CDR3 omits its conserved ending phenylalanine or tryptophan, so a read error is the likely source. Because the CDR3's place on the DNA is in doubt, the DNA is left out and the CDR3 is given as listed by TCRdb. Here the CDR3 reads CASSRDRGLETQFFGS. V gene TRBV7-2 combines with J gene TRBJ2-5; the table calls TRBD1, which could not be checked here. The V gene's germline CDR1 is SGHTA and CDR2 FQGNSA. The CDR3 spans 16 amino acids, including both terminal residues.

J is TRBJ2-1 and V is TRBV19; 11 bases line up with TRBD2. The DNA matches TRBJ2-5 better at its end, which makes the J call doubtful. The CDR3 is 12 residues long. CDR1 and CDR2 from the germline V gene are LNHDA and SQIVND (reference sequence). CDR3 amino acids: CAVGLAEETQYF. The CDR3 nucleotides read TGTGCCGTGGGACTAGCGGAAGAGACCCAGTACTTC.

V gene TRBV27 combines with J gene TRBJ1-5; 7 nucleotides match TRBD1. Trimming took 2 bases from V and 4 from J; bases not matched to a gene: 2. The CDR3 loop spans 14 amino acids. From germline, CDR1 is MNHEY and CDR2 SMNVEV (reference sequence). CDR3 nucleotide sequence: TGTGCCAGCAGTTTAAGACAGGGTAATCAGCCCCAGCATTTT. Its translation is CASSLRQGNQPQHF.

In its sample, this clonotype was seen many times. The chain carries TRBV7-9 and TRBJ2-7; 8 bases align to TRBD1. There are 15 residues in the CDR3. Germline CDR1 SEHNR, CDR2 FQNEAQ (reference sequence). With 1 base clipped from V and 3 bases from J, the junction kept 5 bases outside the gene matches. DNA of the CDR3: TGTGCCAGCAGCTTAGGGGCAGGGGGCAGCTACGAGCAGTACTTC. Translation gives CASSLGAGGSYEQYF.

This clonotype was observed a handful of times. The rearrangement joins TRBV7-8 to TRBJ2-4, with 9 bases matching TRBD1. The DNA matches TRBJ2-7 better at its end, which makes the J call doubtful. Germline lookup yields CDR1 SGHVS and CDR2 FQNEAQ. The CDR3 covers 14 residues. The CDR3 protein is CASSNRQGAYEQYF. The DNA of the CDR3 is TGTGCCAGCAGCAACAGACAGGGGGCCTACGAGCAGTACTTC.